The following is a T cell receptor (beta chain) sequence with its context. Antigen unknown. The sample comes from a study of breast tumors, draining lymph nodes, adjacent tissues. Study-level points and caveats: Most tumor T cells seemingly derive from lymph node, then expand in tumor. The lymph node origin of tumor T cells was framed as consistent with a hypothesis, not demonstrated. Tumor TCR diversity was below lymph nodes but above nontumor tissue.

TCRdb called the multiplex PCR reads again in MiXCR, with one record for every CDR3 protein. The sample records approximately 230,000 distinct CDR3 sequences, less than 45% being singletons. Samples came from axillary lymph nodes draining the breast cancer. Germline values: CDR1 MDHEN, CDR2 SYDVKM. The CDR3 runs to 14 residues. V lost 5 bases, J lost 7 bases, and 14 bases lay in between. The sequence was obtained from a female donor with breast cancer. Some clones in this sample may be carry-over from other donors' samples. The sample comprised axillary lymph node tissue. The rearrangement uses TRBV28 and TRBJ2-2, with D possibly matching TRBD2 (6 bases). As DNA, the CDR3 is TGTGCCAGCAGTCCCACCGGGGAGGTCGGGGAGCTGTTTTTT. Protein: CASSPTGEVGELFF. Variable domain in full (rest from reference TRBV28 and TRBJ2-2): DVKVTQSSRYLVKRTGEKVFLECVQDMDHENMFWYRQDPGLGLRLIYFSYDVKMKEKGDIPEGYSVSREKKERFSLILESASTNQTSMYLCASSPTGEVGELFFGEGSRLTVL.